This entry describes one T cell receptor beta chain. The data belong to a study of blood T cells in healthy people across ages. Germline V gene lookup returns CDR1 LGHDT and CDR2 YNNKEL (reference sequence). There are 16 residues in the CDR3. The V and J ends lost 4 bases and 1 base respectively, with 16 bases between them. The second PCR ran roughly 6 to 11 cycles with a sample-barcoded 5' primer and J-beta primers. From the 5' RACE reads, TCRdb called clonotypes with MiXCR, one entry per CDR3 protein. The top ten hold more than 7.5% of the sample, which has roughly 800,000 distinct CDR3 sequences, more than 20% seen once. Healthy Caucasian individuals from Russia aged 6 to 90 served as donors. This sample also belongs to another study, concerning T cells of mothers and their children. That report adds: cDNA was synthesized from all extracted RNA at around 1.5 ug per reaction. Overlap measured in related mother-child pairs was slightly, non-significantly higher than in unrelated pairs.

This receptor was obtained from a boy between 5 and 17 years old in good health. Sequenced sample: blood. The chain recombines TRBV3-1 with TRBJ2-5, with D possibly being TRBD2 (5 bases). CDR3: CASSPGGAHLQETQYF. The CDR3 nucleotides are TGTGCCAGCAGCCCCGGAGGCGCCCATCTCCAAGAGACCCAGTACTTC.